A selection of T cell receptor beta chains follows, all from one sample in a study of vaccination effects on CD4 cells after COVID-19. Method: immunoSEQ multiplex PCR; TCRdb's copy keeps in-frame clones and lacks some. The data show about 45,000 clones, 72% seen once. These receptors' targets are unknown. The sequencing used CD4+ T cells from PBMCs cultured without peptide, collected after COVID-19 vaccination. The source of these receptors is a human donor who received a COVID-19 vaccine. CDR3s include the opening cysteine and the closing phenylalanine or tryptophan. D genes are given only for firm matches. Not all rows give a size; the values are once, few, many and, for expanded clones, a class.

TRBJ2-7 | . | TRBV13 | . | TGTGCCAGCAGCTTGAGGGGTATGATAATTTCTCACTACGAGCAGTACTTC | CASSLRGMIISHYEQYF
TRBJ2-4 | . | TRBV3-1/TRBV3-2 | . | TGTGCCAGCAGCCCCTGGGCTGAGTATGGCAAAAACATTCAGTACTTC | CASSPWAEYGKNIQYF
TRBJ2-5 | . | TRBV12-3/TRBV12-4 | TRBD2 | TGTGCCAGCACCCTTTCGGGGGGGGAGACCCAGTACTTC | CASTLSGGETQYF
TRBJ2-3 | . | TRBV5-4 | . | TGTGCCAGCAGCTTGTACCCGGGGACGGACGTAGATACGCAGTATTTT | CASSLYPGTDVDTQYF
TRBJ2-7 | . | TRBV6-1 | . | TGTGCCAGCAGTGACGATGGGGAGAGCCCCTACGAGCAGTACTTC | CASSDDGESPYEQYF
TRBJ1-3 | . | TRBV29-1 | TRBD1 | TGCAGCGTAGGGGACAGCTCTGGAAACACCATATATTTT | CSVGDSSGNTIYF
TRBJ1-2 | . | TRBV2 | . | TGTGCCAGCAGTGAACTTATCGGCGGCTACACCTTC | CASSELIGGYTF
TRBJ2-1 | . | TRBV5-5 | TRBD1 | TGTGCCAGCAGCTTGGCGACTTCAGGGACAGGGGGTTACAATGAGCAGTTCTTC | CASSLATSGTGGYNEQFF
TRBJ2-2 | . | TRBV11-2 | . | TGTGCCAGCAGCTTAGGGGGCAGCCGGACCGGGGAGCTGTTTTTT | CASSLGGSRTGELFF
TRBJ1-5 | . | TRBV19 | . | TGTGCCAGTAGCGAGGGAATAGGTCAGCCCCAGCATTTT | CASSEGIGQPQHF
TRBJ1-1 | . | TRBV2 | . | TGTGCCAGCAGCCAGTACACTGAAGCTTTCTTT | CASSQYTEAFF
TRBJ2-7 | once | TRBV7-8 | . | TGTGCCAGCAGCCCAACAGGCTACGAGCAGTACTTC | CASSPTGYEQYF